These 21 T cell receptor beta chains originate from one sample sequenced in a study of blood T cell repertoires in COVID-19. Profiled with immunoSEQ multiplex PCR; TCRdb holds only in-frame clones, not every one. The table lists about 99,000 clones, approximately 84% of them singletons. The sequenced sample consisted of peripheral blood. Every receptor here comes from a human donor in a cohort sampled during active or convalescent COVID-19.

V gene TRBV6-5 combines with J gene TRBJ2-7; a possible D gene is TRBD2 (6 bases). V lost 2 bases to trimming and J lost 7 bases, with 21 bases between them. CDR3 size: 16 residues. Germline-derived CDR1 and CDR2 are MNHEY and SVGAGI. The chain's CDR3 is CASSYSGGFHPGEQYF. The DNA of the CDR3 is TGTGCCAGCAGTTACAGCGGAGGGTTCCACCCAGGGGAGCAGTACTTC.

V gene TRBV4-2 combines with J gene TRBJ1-1; the D is unclear. V lost 2 bases and J 5 bases, leaving 12 bases between the germline ends. Germline CDR1 reads LGHNA; CDR2 reads YNFKEQ. This CDR3 has 14 residues. CDR3 DNA sequence: TGTGCCAGCAGCCAACAAAGAGGCAGAACTGAAGCTTTCTTT. It is translated as CASSQQRGRTEAFF.

The chain has TRBV4-1 and TRBJ2-1; D possibly corresponds to TRBD2 (5 bases). Looked up from germline, CDR1 is MGHRA and CDR2 is YSYEKL. CDR3 length: 16 amino acids. Trimming stripped 0 bases from V and 1 base from J, with 10 bases between. This chain's CDR3 is CASSQDLRRSYNEQFF. The CDR3 coding sequence is TGCGCCAGCAGCCAAGATCTCCGGAGGTCCTACAATGAGCAGTTCTTC.

The chain combines TRBV9 with TRBJ2-3, with D perhaps TRBD2 (6 bases). Germline CDR1 SGDLS, CDR2 YYNGEE. The CDR3 loop spans 15 amino acids. Trimming removed 0 bases from V and 2 bases from J, with 10 bases in between. In DNA form, the CDR3 reads TGTGCCAGCAGCGTAGTGGGGGGTCCCACAGATACGCAGTATTTT. Amino acid sequence: CASSVVGGPTDTQYF.

This clone has only one observation. The chain recombines TRBV2 with TRBJ1-4; 9 bases fit TRBD1. Germline trimming cut 3 bases from V and 8 bases from J; bases unmatched to any gene: 10. The CDR3 runs to 16 residues. Germline V lookup: CDR1 SNHLY, CDR2 FYNNEI. The CDR3 sequence is CASSEGQGVGNEKLFF. For the CDR3, the DNA is TGTGCCAGCAGTGAGGGACAGGGTGTAGGGAACGAAAAACTGTTTTTT. The whole variable domain, remainder taken from reference TRBV2 and TRBJ1-4, is EPEVTQTPSHQVTQMGQEVILRCVPISNHLYFYWYRQILGQKVEFLVSFYNNEISEKSEIFDDQFSVERPDGSNFTLKIRSTKLEDSAMYFCASSEGQGVGNEKLFFGSGTQLSVL.

This clone was recorded only once. The gene calls are TRBV2 and TRBJ1-5; 7 bases are a match to TRBD1. The CDR3 has 15 residues. Germline-derived CDR1 and CDR2 are SNHLY and FYNNEI. V was pared by 7 bases and J by 3 bases, with 9 bases of the junction left unmatched. The CDR3 coding sequence is TGTGCCAGCACGCCGGGACAGAGAATCAATCAGCCCCAGCATTTT. This encodes CASTPGQRINQPQHF.

The chain joins TRBV19 to TRBJ1-1; a weak D match, TRBD1 (5 bases). Trimming stripped 6 bases from V and 11 bases from J, with 16 bases between. Germline CDR1 is LNHDA and CDR2 is SQIVND (reference sequence). This CDR3 region has 12 residues. CDR3 residues: CASSPPEGSAFF. In nucleotides, the CDR3 is TGTGCCAGTAGCCCACCGGAGGGGTCGGCTTTCTTT.

The chain uses TRBV7-2 and TRBJ2-7, with D unclear. CDR3 size: 13 residues. Germline V gene sequence: CDR1 SGHTA, CDR2 FQGNSA. Trimming removed 0 bases at V and 5 bases at J, with 8 bases between. The CDR3 coding sequence is TGTGCCAGCAGCTTAGCTCGTTCCCACGAGCAGTACTTC. Translated: CASSLARSHEQYF.

The chain carries TRBV29-1 and TRBJ2-5; 8 bases align to TRBD2. Germline V gene data show CDR1 as SQVTM and CDR2 as ANQGSEA. CDR3 size: 15 residues. V trimming: 6 bases; J trimming: 3 bases; junction bases outside the gene matches: 12. The CDR3: CSVAGGRGSEETQYF. The CDR3 coding sequence is TGCAGCGTCGCGGGGGGCCGTGGGTCGGAAGAGACCCAGTACTTC.

Here the CDR3 DNA reads TGTGCCAGCAGTTCCCCGACAGGGGGCTATGGCTACACCTTC. It yields the protein CASSSPTGGYGYTF. The gene calls are TRBV6-6 and TRBJ1-2; 9 bases are a match to TRBD1. V trimming: 4 bases; J trimming: 4 bases; junction bases outside the gene matches: 4. Germline assignment: CDR1 MNHNY and CDR2 SVGAGI (reference sequence). CDR3 size: 14 residues.

V usage is TRBV5-1 and J usage is TRBJ2-7; TRBD1 agrees at 8 bases. V lost 4 bases, J lost 4 bases, and 13 bases stayed unmatched. CDR3 length equals 16 residues. Per the germline V gene, CDR1 is SGHRS and CDR2 is YFSETQ. The CDR3 region has the DNA TGCGCCAGCAGCAGGAGTTCGACAGGGGTGGGGTACGAGCAGTACTTC. It translates to CASSRSSTGVGYEQYF.

The gene calls are TRBV29-1 and TRBJ2-2; D is undetermined. Germline V gene sequence: CDR1 SQVTM, CDR2 ANQGSEA. The CDR3 runs 12 residues. The V gene lost 3 bases and the J gene lost 3 bases, with 5 bases spanning the gap. The CDR3 nucleotides are TGCAGCGTTGATGGCTACACCGGGGAGCTGTTTTTT. It translates to CSVDGYTGELFF.

This sequence joins TRBV15 and TRBJ1-2; a weak D match, TRBD1 (5 bases). The germline V gene encodes CDR1 LNHNV and CDR2 YYDKDF (reference sequence). The V and J ends lost 2 bases and 4 bases respectively, with 11 bases between them. The CDR3 has 14 amino acids. The CDR3 protein is CATSRSQGSYGYTF. The CDR3 bases are TGTGCCACCAGCAGATCTCAGGGTAGCTATGGCTACACCTTC.

The chain couples TRBV5-6 to TRBJ1-4, with a weak D call TRBD1 (6 bases). The V end lost 3 bases, the J end lost 7 bases, and 19 bases lay between the germline ends. Germline CDR1 reads SGHDT; CDR2 reads YYEEEE. The CDR3 is 16 residues long. The CDR3 DNA sequence: TGTGCCAGCAGCTGGGTCAGGGGAAGACCCTCTGAAAAACTGTTTTTT. As protein: CASSWVRGRPSEKLFF.

The chain joins TRBV29-1 to TRBJ1-5, with D maybe TRBD1 (6 bases). Germline CDR1 reads SQVTM; CDR2 reads ANQGSEA. V dropped 7 bases and J dropped 5 bases, with 15 bases sitting between them. The CDR3 spans 13 residues. The DNA of the CDR3 is TGCAGCGGTACTCAGGGGAAAGATCAGCCCCAGCATTTT. Residues: CSGTQGKDQPQHF.

The V gene is TRBV7-2, the J gene TRBJ2-3, with D perhaps matching TRBD1 (6 bases). The length of the CDR3 is 15 residues. V lost 6 bases and J lost 0, with 13 bases in between. Germline V lookup: CDR1 SGHTA, CDR2 FQGNSA. Here the CDR3 reads CASSTGTRSTDTQYF. The CDR3 bases are TGTGCCAGCAGTACCGGGACAAGAAGCACAGATACGCAGTATTTT.

This chain connects TRBV6-2 or TRBV6-3 to TRBJ1-1, with 7 nucleotides matching TRBD1. With 4 bases clipped from V and 0 bases from J, the junction kept 5 bases outside the gene matches. This CDR3 is built from 15 residues. CDR1 is MNHEY, CDR2 SVGEGT, per germline. CDR3 nucleotides: TGTGCCAGCAGTTCGGACAGGTCTATGAACACTGAAGCTTTCTTT. Residues: CASSSDRSMNTEAFF.

This clone was seen a few times. The chain combines TRBV19 with TRBJ2-6; D may be TRBD2 (5 bases). Germline CDR1 LNHDA, CDR2 SQIVND (reference sequence). V lost 4 bases and J lost 2, with 9 bases in between. The CDR3 length is 15 residues. CDR3 DNA: TGTGCCAGTAGTAGGGGAGAGGCTGGGGCCAACGTCCTGACTTTC. As protein: CASSRGEAGANVLTF.

This chain uses TRBV19 with TRBJ2-5; 7 nucleotides align to TRBD1. Germline V gene lookup returns CDR1 LNHDA and CDR2 SQIVND (reference sequence). The CDR3 runs 16 residues. V shed 9 bases and J 5 bases; nucleotides not matched to a gene: 18. The CDR3 protein is CASRTGRALWTETQYF. The CDR3 bases are TGTGCCAGCCGGACAGGACGGGCTTTGTGGACGGAGACCCAGTACTTC.

V usage is TRBV6-2 or TRBV6-3 and J usage is TRBJ1-5; D is perhaps TRBD1 (5 bases). Germline CDR1 reads MNHEY; CDR2 reads SVGEGT. V dropped 0 bases and J dropped 5 bases, with 29 bases sitting between them. The CDR3 runs to 21 residues. The CDR3 region has the DNA TGTGCCAGCAGTTACTCGACCGAACCTGGTGGGAAGGGGCTCTCGGATCAGCCCCAGCATTTT. Translation gives CASSYSTEPGGKGLSDQPQHF.

V is TRBV28 and J is TRBJ2-7; TRBD1 aligns across 8 bases. This CDR3 region has 15 residues. Germline CDR1 is MDHEN and CDR2 is SYDVKM. Trimming removed 6 bases from V and 5 bases from J; junction bases left unmatched: 12. The CDR3 region is CASSLYRTGLDEQYF. The CDR3 DNA reads as TGTGCCAGCAGCCTCTATCGGACAGGGCTCGACGAGCAGTACTTC.